The rows below give T cell receptor beta chains drawn from one sample of a study of blood T cell repertoires in COVID-19. Data came from immunoSEQ multiplex PCR; TCRdb stores just in-frame clones and leaves some out. The data show roughly 130,000 clones, roughly 80% seen once. Material for sequencing was peripheral blood. The receptors shown here come from a woman in her twenties or thirties who had recovered from COVID-19. CDR3s include the opening cysteine and the closing phenylalanine or tryptophan. A D gene is named only where the DNA matches it firmly. Some rows have no size entry. The others give once, few or many, or a class for an expanded clone.

CASSSVGEMTEAFF,TGCGCCAGCAGCTCGGTCGGGGAAATGACTGAAGCTTTCTTT,TRBJ1-1,NA,TRBV5-1,NA
CASRRTSGGREQYF,TGTGCCAGCAGACGGACTAGCGGGGGGCGGGAGCAGTACTTC,TRBJ2-7,once,TRBV7-2,TRBD2
CASSLTGFQETQYF,TGTGCCAGCAGTTTGACAGGTTTCCAAGAGACCCAGTACTTC,TRBJ2-5,NA,TRBV6-2/TRBV6-3,NA
CATSRNRGENEKLFF,TGTGCCACCAGCAGAAACAGGGGGGAAAATGAAAAACTGTTTTTT,TRBJ1-4,NA,TRBV15,TRBD1
CASSPPLDTPTYNEQFF,TGTGCCAGCAGCCCCCCCCTGGACACCCCTACGTACAATGAGCAGTTCTTC,TRBJ2-1,NA,TRBV3-1/TRBV3-2,NA
CASNLIFRPGQGGPGNTEAFF,TGCGCCAGCAACCTCATCTTCCGTCCGGGACAGGGGGGCCCGGGGAACACTGAAGCTTTCTTT,TRBJ1-1,NA,TRBV5-1,TRBD1
CASSLAAGPTYEQYF,TGCGCCAGCAGCTTGGCAGCGGGACCAACCTACGAGCAGTACTTC,TRBJ2-7,NA,TRBV5-1,TRBD2
CSVVSGLADEQYF,TGCAGCGTTGTAAGCGGACTAGCGGACGAGCAGTACTTC,TRBJ2-7,NA,TRBV29-1,TRBD2
CASSPRDGVTEAFF,TGTGCCAGCAGCCCCCGGGATGGAGTCACTGAAGCTTTCTTT,TRBJ1-1,once,TRBV7-9,NA
CATSDPRDKYNEQFF,TGTGCCACCAGTGATCCCCGGGACAAGTACAATGAGCAGTTCTTC,TRBJ2-1,NA,TRBV24-1,NA
CASSSRTGGRVTEAFF,TGTGCCAGCAGTTCACGGACAGGGGGCCGGGTCACTGAAGCTTTCTTT,TRBJ1-1,NA,TRBV5-5,TRBD1
CASSDTSTAGGQFF,TGTGCCAGCAGTGATACTAGCACCGCAGGAGGACAGTTCTTC,TRBJ2-1,NA,TRBV28,NA
CASSLTSALSGVGHYEQYF,TGTGCCAGCAGTCTTACCTCCGCATTGTCAGGGGTGGGGCATTACGAGCAGTACTTC,TRBJ2-7,NA,TRBV6-6,NA
CATSRGRGSSNTIYF,TGTGCCACCAGCCGAGGGCGGGGAAGCTCAAACACCATATATTTT,TRBJ1-3,NA,TRBV15,NA
CASSQGPTASSYNEQFF,TGCGCCAGCAGCCAAGGCCCGACAGCTAGCTCCTACAATGAGCAGTTCTTC,TRBJ2-1,NA,TRBV4-1,NA
CASSVARTGVTDTQYF,TGTGCCAGCAGCGTAGCCAGGACAGGGGTGACAGATACGCAGTATTTT,TRBJ2-3,NA,TRBV9,TRBD1
CASSIGQYNEQFF,TGTGCCAGTAGTATTGGACAGTACAATGAGCAGTTCTTC,TRBJ2-1,few,TRBV19,NA
CSVEDGRGYEQYF,TGCAGCGTTGAAGATGGAAGGGGCTACGAGCAGTACTTC,TRBJ2-7,NA,TRBV29-1,NA
CASSQDQGKGHQPQHF,TGTGCCAGCAGCCAAGATCAGGGGAAGGGACATCAGCCCCAGCATTTT,TRBJ1-5,NA,TRBV3-1/TRBV3-2,NA
CATSRVAGESDTQYF,TGTGCCACCAGCAGAGTAGCGGGGGAGTCGGATACGCAGTATTTT,TRBJ2-3,NA,TRBV15,TRBD2
CASSYSNEPTGGYTF,TGTGCCAGCAGTTACTCCAACGAACCGACGGGAGGCTACACCTTC,TRBJ1-2,NA,TRBV6-5,NA
CASSLAYGRTGELFF,TGCGCCAGCAGCTTGGCATATGGGAGGACCGGGGAGCTGTTTTTT,TRBJ2-2,NA,TRBV5-1,NA
CASSQTGLPDTQYF,TGTGCCAGCAGCCAAACGGGACTCCCAGATACGCAGTATTTT,TRBJ2-3,once,TRBV3-1/TRBV3-2,NA
CAISRSGTSGRTYNEQFF,TGTGCCATCAGTCGGTCCGGGACTAGCGGGAGGACCTACAATGAGCAGTTCTTC,TRBJ2-1,once,TRBV10-3,TRBD2
CSVEGTGNYGYTF,TGCAGCGTTGAGGGGACAGGGAACTATGGCTACACCTTC,TRBJ1-2,few,TRBV29-1,TRBD1
CAISKRTGQETQYF,TGTGCCATCAGTAAAAGGACGGGACAAGAGACCCAGTACTTC,TRBJ2-5,NA,TRBV10-3,NA
CASSEGLAAYNEQFF,TGTGCCAGCAGTGAAGGGCTAGCGGCCTACAATGAGCAGTTCTTC,TRBJ2-1,NA,TRBV6-1,TRBD2
CASSQQQRGDGTDTQYF,TGCGCCAGCAGCCAGCAACAGCGGGGGGACGGCACAGATACGCAGTATTTT,TRBJ2-3,NA,TRBV4-1,TRBD2
CASSPLRDRDTGELFF,TGTGCCAGCTCACCACTCCGGGACAGAGACACCGGGGAGCTGTTTTTT,TRBJ2-2,NA,TRBV18,TRBD1
CASSSSGGAGETQYF,TGCGCCAGCAGCTCTAGCGGGGGGGCCGGGGAGACCCAGTACTTC,TRBJ2-5,NA,TRBV5-1,TRBD2
CASSLGLAYQETQYF,TGCGCCAGCAGCTTGGGCCTAGCGTACCAAGAGACCCAGTACTTC,TRBJ2-5,NA,TRBV5-1,NA
CASSLGAGTYEQYF,TGCGCCAGCAGCCTTGGGGCAGGGACCTACGAGCAGTACTTC,TRBJ2-7,NA,TRBV5-1,NA
CASSAYRSGGNEKLFF,TGTGCCAGCAGTGCGTACAGGTCGGGTGGGAATGAAAAACTGTTTTTT,TRBJ1-4,once,TRBV6-1,NA
CASSTLTGNGYTF,TGTGCCAGTAGTACATTAACAGGGAACGGCTACACCTTC,TRBJ1-2,NA,TRBV19,NA
CASSFYVQGEAFF,TGTGCCAGCAGCTTCTACGTCCAGGGGGAAGCTTTCTTT,TRBJ1-1,NA,TRBV7-2,NA
CASSPRDRDYGYTF,TGTGCCAGCAGCCCCCGGGACAGGGACTATGGCTACACCTTC,TRBJ1-2,NA,TRBV21-1,NA
CASSYSGSSSEQYF,TGTGCCAGCAGTTACTCGGGCAGCAGCTCCGAGCAGTACTTC,TRBJ2-7,NA,TRBV6-5,NA
CASRDGTVEKLFF,TGTGCCAGCAGGGACGGGACAGTAGAAAAACTGTTTTTT,TRBJ1-4,once,TRBV6-5,TRBD1
CASSRGLAGYNEQFF,TGTGCCAGCAGCCGCGGACTAGCGGGGTACAATGAGCAGTTCTTC,TRBJ2-1,NA,TRBV7-3,TRBD2
CASVIVGGWDYGYTF,TGCGCCAGCGTCATTGTGGGGGGGTGGGACTATGGCTACACCTTC,TRBJ1-2,once,TRBV23-1,NA
CASSLWVGGAYNSPLHF,TGTGCCAGCAGTTTATGGGTAGGGGGCGCCTATAATTCACCCCTCCACTTT,TRBJ1-6,NA,TRBV27,TRBD1
CASRLQGAGDTQYF,TGTGCCAGCAGGCTACAGGGGGCTGGAGATACGCAGTATTTT,TRBJ2-3,NA,TRBV6-5,TRBD1
CASSSGQGGSYEQYF,TGTGCCAGCAGCTCGGGACAGGGGGGGTCCTACGAGCAGTACTTC,TRBJ2-7,NA,TRBV7-8,TRBD1
CASSLDNEQYF,TGTGCCAGCTCACTAGACAACGAGCAGTACTTC,TRBJ2-7,NA,TRBV18,NA
CSVNIRSSYEQYF,TGCAGCGTCAACATTAGGAGCTCCTACGAGCAGTACTTC,TRBJ2-7,NA,TRBV29-1,NA
CASSRRPTSGGETQYF,TGCGCCAGCAGCCGACGGCCGACTAGCGGGGGCGAGACCCAGTACTTC,TRBJ2-5,NA,TRBV4-1,TRBD2
CASSRGVNTEAFF,TGTGCCAGCAGCAGGGGAGTGAACACTGAAGCTTTCTTT,TRBJ1-1,NA,TRBV27,NA
CASSPPESRLTEAFF,TGTGCCAGCTCACCACCTGAGAGCCGATTGACTGAAGCTTTCTTT,TRBJ1-1,NA,TRBV18,NA
CAWSVQAGGPSPLHF,TGTGCCTGGAGTGTACAGGCAGGGGGCCCTTCACCCCTCCACTTT,TRBJ1-6,NA,TRBV30,TRBD1
CASKAPGTGDYGYTF,TGTGCCAGCAAAGCCCCCGGGACAGGGGACTATGGCTACACCTTC,TRBJ1-2,NA,TRBV2,TRBD1
CASSTRTGSYEQYF,TGTGCCAGCAGTACCCGGACAGGCTCCTACGAGCAGTACTTC,TRBJ2-7,NA,TRBV6-5,TRBD1
CASRPSRLREVDSTDTQYF,TGTGCCAGTAGGCCCTCTAGGTTAAGAGAGGTCGACAGCACAGATACGCAGTATTTT,TRBJ2-3,NA,TRBV19,NA
CAAQRGGVRGHTEAFF,TGTGCCGCGCAAAGAGGCGGGGTCCGCGGGCACACTGAAGCTTTCTTT,TRBJ1-1,once,TRBV27,NA
CASSITGSPTDTQYF,TGCGCCAGCAGCATTACAGGGAGCCCCACAGATACGCAGTATTTT,TRBJ2-3,once,TRBV5-1,NA
CASSLSAGKGGETQYF,TGTGCCAGCAGCTTGTCAGCGGGAAAGGGGGGAGAGACCCAGTACTTC,TRBJ2-5,NA,TRBV11-1,NA
CASSPRDRETDTQYF,TGTGCCAGCAGTCCCCGGGACAGGGAGACAGATACGCAGTATTTT,TRBJ2-3,NA,TRBV6-5,TRBD1
CASSSGGQGVYGYTF,TGCGCCAGCAGCTCAGGGGGACAGGGGGTCTATGGCTACACCTTC,TRBJ1-2,NA,TRBV5-1,TRBD1